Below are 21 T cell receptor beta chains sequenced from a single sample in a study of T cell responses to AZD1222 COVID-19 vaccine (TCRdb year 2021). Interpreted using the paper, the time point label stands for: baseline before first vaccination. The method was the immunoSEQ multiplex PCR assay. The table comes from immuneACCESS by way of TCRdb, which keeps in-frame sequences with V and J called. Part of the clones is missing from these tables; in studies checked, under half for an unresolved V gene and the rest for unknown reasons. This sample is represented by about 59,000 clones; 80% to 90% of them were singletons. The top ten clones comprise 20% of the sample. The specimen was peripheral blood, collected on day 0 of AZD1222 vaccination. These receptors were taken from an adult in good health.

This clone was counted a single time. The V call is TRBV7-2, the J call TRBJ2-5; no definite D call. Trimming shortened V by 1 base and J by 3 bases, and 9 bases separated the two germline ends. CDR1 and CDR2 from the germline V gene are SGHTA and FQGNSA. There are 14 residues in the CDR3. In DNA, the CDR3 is TGTGCCAGCAGCTTAGGGCCTTGGGAAGAGACCCAGTACTTC. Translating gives CASSLGPWEETQYF.

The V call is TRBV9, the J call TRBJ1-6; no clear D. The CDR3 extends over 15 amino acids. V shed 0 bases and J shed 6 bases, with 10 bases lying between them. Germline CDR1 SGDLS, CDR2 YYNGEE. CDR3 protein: CASSVVGVLNSPLHF. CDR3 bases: TGTGCCAGCAGCGTAGTTGGGGTTCTTAATTCACCCCTCCACTTT.

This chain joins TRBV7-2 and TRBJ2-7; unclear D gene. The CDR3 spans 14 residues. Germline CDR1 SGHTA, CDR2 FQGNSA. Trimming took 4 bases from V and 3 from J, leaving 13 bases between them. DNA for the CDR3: TGTGCCAGCAGCTCGCCGCGGAACTACTACGAGCAGTACTTC. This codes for CASSSPRNYYEQYF.

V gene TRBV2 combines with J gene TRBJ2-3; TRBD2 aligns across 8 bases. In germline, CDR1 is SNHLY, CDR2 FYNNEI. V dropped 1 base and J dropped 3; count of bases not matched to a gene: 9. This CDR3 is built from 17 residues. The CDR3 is CASSEVLGLEVTDTQYF. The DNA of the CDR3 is TGTGCCAGCAGTGAAGTTCTGGGACTAGAGGTAACAGATACGCAGTATTTT.

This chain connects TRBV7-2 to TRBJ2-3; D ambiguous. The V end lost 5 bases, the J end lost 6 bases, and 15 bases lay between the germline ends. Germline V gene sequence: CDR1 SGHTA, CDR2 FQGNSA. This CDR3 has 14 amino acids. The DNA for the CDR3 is TGTGCCAGCAGCCCGCAACCCCTCGGGGATACGCAGTATTTT. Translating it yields CASSPQPLGDTQYF.

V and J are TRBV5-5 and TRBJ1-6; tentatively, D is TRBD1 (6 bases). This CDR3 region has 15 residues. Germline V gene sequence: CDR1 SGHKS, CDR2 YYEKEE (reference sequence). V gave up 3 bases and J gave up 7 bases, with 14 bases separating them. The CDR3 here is CASSYRTVGNSPLHF. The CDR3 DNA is TGTGCCAGCAGCTACCGGACAGTCGGCAATTCACCCCTCCACTTT.

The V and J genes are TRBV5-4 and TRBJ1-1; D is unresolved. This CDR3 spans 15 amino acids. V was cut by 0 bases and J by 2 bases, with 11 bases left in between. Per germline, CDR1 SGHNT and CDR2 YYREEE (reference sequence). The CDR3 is CASSLDRTINTEAFF. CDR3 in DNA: TGTGCCAGCAGCTTGGACCGCACTATTAACACTGAAGCTTTCTTT.

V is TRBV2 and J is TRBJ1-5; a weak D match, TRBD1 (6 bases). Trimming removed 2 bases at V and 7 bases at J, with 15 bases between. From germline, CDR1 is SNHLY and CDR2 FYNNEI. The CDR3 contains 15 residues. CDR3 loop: CASSEYGQGRQPQHF. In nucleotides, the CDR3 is TGTGCCAGCAGTGAATACGGGCAGGGGAGGCAGCCCCAGCATTTT.

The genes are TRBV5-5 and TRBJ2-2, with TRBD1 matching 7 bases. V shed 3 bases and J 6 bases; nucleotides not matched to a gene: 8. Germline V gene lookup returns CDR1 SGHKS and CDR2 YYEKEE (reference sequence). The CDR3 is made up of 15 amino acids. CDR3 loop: CASSSRDSPAGELFF. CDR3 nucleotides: TGTGCCAGCAGCTCCCGGGACAGCCCGGCCGGGGAGCTGTTTTTT. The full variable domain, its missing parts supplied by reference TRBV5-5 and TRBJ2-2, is DAGVTQSPTHLIKTRGQQVTLRCSPISGHKSVSWYQQVLGQGPQFIFQYYEKEERGRGNFPDRFSARQFPNYSSELNVNALLLGDSALYLCASSSRDSPAGELFFGEGSRLTVL.

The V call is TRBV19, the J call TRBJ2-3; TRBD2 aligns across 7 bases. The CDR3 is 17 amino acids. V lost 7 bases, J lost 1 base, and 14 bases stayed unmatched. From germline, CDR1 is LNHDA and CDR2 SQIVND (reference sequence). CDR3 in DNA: TGTGCCAGTACCCCTAGCGGACTCCAAATGGGCACAGATACGCAGTATTTT. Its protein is CASTPSGLQMGTDTQYF.

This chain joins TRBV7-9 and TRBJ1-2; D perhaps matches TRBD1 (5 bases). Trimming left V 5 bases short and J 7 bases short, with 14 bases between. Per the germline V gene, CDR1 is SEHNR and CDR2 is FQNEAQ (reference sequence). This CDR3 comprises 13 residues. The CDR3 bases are TGTGCCAGCAGCCCTTCGTCAGGGCCTGGCTACACCTTC. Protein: CASSPSSGPGYTF.

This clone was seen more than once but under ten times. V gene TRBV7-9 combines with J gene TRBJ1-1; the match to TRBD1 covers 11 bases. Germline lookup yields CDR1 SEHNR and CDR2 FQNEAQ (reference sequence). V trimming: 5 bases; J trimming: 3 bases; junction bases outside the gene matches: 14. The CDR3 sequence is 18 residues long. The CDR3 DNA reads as TGTGCCAGCAGCCGTAGCCTCGGACAGGGGGCGCGTGACACTGAAGCTTTCTTT. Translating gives CASSRSLGQGARDTEAFF.

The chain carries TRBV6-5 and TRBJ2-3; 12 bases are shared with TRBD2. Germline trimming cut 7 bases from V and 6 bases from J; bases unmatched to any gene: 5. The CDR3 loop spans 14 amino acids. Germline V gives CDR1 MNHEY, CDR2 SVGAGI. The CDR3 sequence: CASNLAGGLDTQYF. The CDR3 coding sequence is TGTGCCAGCAACCTAGCGGGAGGGCTGGATACGCAGTATTTT.

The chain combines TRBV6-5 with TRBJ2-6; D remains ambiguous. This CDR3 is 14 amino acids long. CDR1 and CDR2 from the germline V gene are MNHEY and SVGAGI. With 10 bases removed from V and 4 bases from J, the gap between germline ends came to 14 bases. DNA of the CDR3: TGTGCCACCATAGATTATTCAGGGGCCAACGTCCTGACTTTC. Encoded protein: CATIDYSGANVLTF.

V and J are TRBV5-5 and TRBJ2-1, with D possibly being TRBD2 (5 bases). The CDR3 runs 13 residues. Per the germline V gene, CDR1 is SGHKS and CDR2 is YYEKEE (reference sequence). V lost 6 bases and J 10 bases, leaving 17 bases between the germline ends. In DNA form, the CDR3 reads TGTGCCAGCAACCCGACGGGAATCCTAGAGCAGTTCTTC. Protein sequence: CASNPTGILEQFF.

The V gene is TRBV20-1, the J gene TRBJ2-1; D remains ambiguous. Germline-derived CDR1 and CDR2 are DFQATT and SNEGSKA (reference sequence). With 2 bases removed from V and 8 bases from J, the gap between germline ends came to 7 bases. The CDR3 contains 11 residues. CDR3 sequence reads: CSARNRDEQFF. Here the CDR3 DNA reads TGCAGTGCTAGAAATAGAGATGAGCAGTTCTTC.

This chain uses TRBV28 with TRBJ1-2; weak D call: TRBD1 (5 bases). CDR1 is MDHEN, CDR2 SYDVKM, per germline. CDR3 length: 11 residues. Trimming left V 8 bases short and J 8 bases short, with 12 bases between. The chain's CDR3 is CASRGSKGYTF. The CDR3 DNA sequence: TGTGCCAGCCGGGGCTCTAAGGGCTACACCTTC.

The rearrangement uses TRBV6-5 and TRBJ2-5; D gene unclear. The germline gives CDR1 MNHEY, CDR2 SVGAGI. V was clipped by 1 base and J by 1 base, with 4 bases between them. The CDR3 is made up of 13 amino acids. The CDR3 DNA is TGTGCCAGCAGTTACTACAGCCAAGAGACCCAGTACTTC. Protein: CASSYYSQETQYF.

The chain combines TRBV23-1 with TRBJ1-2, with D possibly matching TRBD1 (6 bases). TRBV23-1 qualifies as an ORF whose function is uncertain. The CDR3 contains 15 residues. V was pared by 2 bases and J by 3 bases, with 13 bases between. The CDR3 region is CASSQPPGTYYGYTF. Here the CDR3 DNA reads TGCGCCAGCAGTCAACCTCCCGGGACATACTATGGCTACACCTTC.

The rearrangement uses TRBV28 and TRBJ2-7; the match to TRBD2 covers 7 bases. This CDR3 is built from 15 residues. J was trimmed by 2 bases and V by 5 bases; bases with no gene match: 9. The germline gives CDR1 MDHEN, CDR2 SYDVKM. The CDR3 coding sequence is TGTGCCAGCAGTCCCCCGGGAGGACTAACCTACGAGCAGTACTTC. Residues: CASSPPGGLTYEQYF. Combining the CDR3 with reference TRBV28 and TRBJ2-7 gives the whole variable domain DVKVTQSSRYLVKRTGEKVFLECVQDMDHENMFWYRQDPGLGLRLIYFSYDVKMKEKGDIPEGYSVSREKKERFSLILESASTNQTSMYLCASSPPGGLTYEQYFGPGTRLTVT.

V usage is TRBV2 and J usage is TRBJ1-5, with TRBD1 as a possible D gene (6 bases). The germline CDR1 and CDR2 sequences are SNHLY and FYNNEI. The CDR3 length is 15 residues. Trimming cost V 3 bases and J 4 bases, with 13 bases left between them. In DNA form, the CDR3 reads TGTGCCAGCAGTGACCCCAAGGGGGGTAATCAGCCCCAGCATTTT. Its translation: CASSDPKGGNQPQHF.